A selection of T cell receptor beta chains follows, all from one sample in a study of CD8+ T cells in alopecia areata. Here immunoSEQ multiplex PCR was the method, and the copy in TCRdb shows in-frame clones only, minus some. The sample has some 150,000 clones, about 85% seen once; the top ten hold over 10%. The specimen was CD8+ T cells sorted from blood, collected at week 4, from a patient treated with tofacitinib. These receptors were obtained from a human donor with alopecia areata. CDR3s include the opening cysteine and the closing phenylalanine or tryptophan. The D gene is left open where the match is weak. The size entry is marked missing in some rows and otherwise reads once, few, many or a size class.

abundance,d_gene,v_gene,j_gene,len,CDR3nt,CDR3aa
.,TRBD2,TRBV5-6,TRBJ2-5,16,TGTGCCAGCAGCTCCCCGGGACTAGCGGGACTGGAGACCCAGTACTTC,CASSSPGLAGLETQYF
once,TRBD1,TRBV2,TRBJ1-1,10,TGTGCCGGCAGGGGGATTGAAGCTTTCTTT,CAGRGIEAFF
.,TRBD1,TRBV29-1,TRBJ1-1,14,TGCAGCGTGGAACCGACAGGGGTGGGCACTGAAGCTTTCTTT,CSVEPTGVGTEAFF
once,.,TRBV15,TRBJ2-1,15,TGTGCCACCAGCTCATCAAGGGGTTCCTACAATGAGCAGTTCTTC,CATSSSRGSYNEQFF
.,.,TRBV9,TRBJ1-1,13,TGTGCCAGCAGCGTAGCAATGAACACTGAAGCTTTCTTT,CASSVAMNTEAFF
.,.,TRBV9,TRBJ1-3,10,TGTGCCAGTGCAGGAAACACCATATATTTT,CASAGNTIYF
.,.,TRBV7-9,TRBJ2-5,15,TGTGCCAGCAGCCCCAATGCGGACAGACAAGAGACCCAGTACTTC,CASSPNADRQETQYF
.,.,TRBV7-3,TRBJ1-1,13,TGTGCCAGCAGCTTAAGGCGGGGCACTGAAGCTTTCTTT,CASSLRRGTEAFF
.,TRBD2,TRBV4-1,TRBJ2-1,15,TGCGCCAGCAGCCAAAGCGGGGACGGGTACAATGAGCAGTTCTTC,CASSQSGDGYNEQFF
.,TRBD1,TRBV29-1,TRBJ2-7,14,TGCAGCGCCAATCTCCGGGACAGGGCCTACGAGCAGTACTTC,CSANLRDRAYEQYF
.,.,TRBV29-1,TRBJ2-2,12,TGCAGCGTCGGCAGGGTTACCGGGGAGCTGTTTTTT,CSVGRVTGELFF
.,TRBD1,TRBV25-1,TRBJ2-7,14,TGTGCCAGCAGTGCCCGGGGACAGGGCAGCGAGCAGTACTTC,CASSARGQGSEQYF
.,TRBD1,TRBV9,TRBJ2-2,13,TGTGCCAGCAACTCACAGGGGCCCGGGGAGCTGTTTTTT,CASNSQGPGELFF
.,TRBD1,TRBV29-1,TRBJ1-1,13,TGCAGCGTTGAGCAGGGGGATGTTGGTGAAGCTTTCTTT,CSVEQGDVGEAFF
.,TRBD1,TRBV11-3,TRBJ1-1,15,TGTGCCAGCAGCCAAGACCCGACAGGGCGCGGGGAGGCTTTCTTT,CASSQDPTGRGEAFF
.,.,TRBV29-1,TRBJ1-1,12,TGCAGCATCGACAGATTGAACACTGAAGCTTTCTTT,CSIDRLNTEAFF
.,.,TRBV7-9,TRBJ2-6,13,TGTGCCAGCAGCTTAGAGTCCCCCAACGTCCTGACTTTC,CASSLESPNVLTF
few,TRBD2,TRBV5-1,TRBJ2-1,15,TGCGCCAGCAGGACTAGCGGGAGCTCCTACAATGAGCAGTTCTTC,CASRTSGSSYNEQFF
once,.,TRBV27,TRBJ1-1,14,TGTGCCAGCAGTTTCGGGACGGCGAACACTGAAGCTTTCTTT,CASSFGTANTEAFF
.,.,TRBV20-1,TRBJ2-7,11,TGCAGTGCTAGAAGGGACTACGAGCAGTACTTC,CSARRDYEQYF
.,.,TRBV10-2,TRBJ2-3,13,TGCGCCAGCGAGGGCGGTAGCACAGATACGCAGTATTTT,CASEGGSTDTQYF
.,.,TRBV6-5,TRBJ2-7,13,TGTGCCAGCAGTTACTCCACCACAGGAGTTCAGTACTTC,CASSYSTTGVQYF
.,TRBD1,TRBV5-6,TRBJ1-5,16,TGTGCCAGCAGCTATATGGGACAGGGGGCTTGGCAGCCCCAGCATTTT,CASSYMGQGAWQPQHF
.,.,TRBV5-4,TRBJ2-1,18,TGTGCCAGCAGCTTGGCCGCGGGACAGATATCCCCCTACAATGAGCAGTTCTTC,CASSLAAGQISPYNEQFF
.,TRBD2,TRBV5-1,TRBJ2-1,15,TGCGCCAGCAGCGGACGGGAGGCAGGTTACAATGAGCAGTTCTTC,CASSGREAGYNEQFF
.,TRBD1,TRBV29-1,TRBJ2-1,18,TGCAGCGTGCTAGACGGGACAGGGAGGGTTAAATCGTACAATGAGCAGTTCTTC,CSVLDGTGRVKSYNEQFF
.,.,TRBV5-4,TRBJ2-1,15,TGTGCCAGCAGCCAGGAGTCCGGGGATTACAATGAGCAGTTCTTC,CASSQESGDYNEQFF
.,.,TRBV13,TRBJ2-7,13,TGTGCCAGCAGCTCCCTGGGAATGGTCGAGCAGTACTTC,CASSSLGMVEQYF
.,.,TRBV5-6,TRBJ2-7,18,TGTGCCAGCAGCTTGGGCAGGGCCGAGTCGGGGAAGGCCTACGAGCAGTACTTC,CASSLGRAESGKAYEQYF
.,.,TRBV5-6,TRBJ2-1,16,TGTGCCAGCAGCTTCAAGCCCGCAGGGTATGGCAATGAGCAGTTCTTC,CASSFKPAGYGNEQFF
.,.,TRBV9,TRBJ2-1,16,TGTGCCAGCAGCGTAGCTCCGGGGGGCGCCTACAATGAGCAGTTCTTC,CASSVAPGGAYNEQFF